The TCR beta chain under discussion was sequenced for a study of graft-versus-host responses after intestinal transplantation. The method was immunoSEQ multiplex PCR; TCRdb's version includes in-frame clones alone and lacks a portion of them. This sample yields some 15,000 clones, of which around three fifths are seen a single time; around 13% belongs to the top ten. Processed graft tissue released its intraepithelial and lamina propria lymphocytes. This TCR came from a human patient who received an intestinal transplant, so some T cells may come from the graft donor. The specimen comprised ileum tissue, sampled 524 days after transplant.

The CDR3 region is CSVAGAPRTLEAFF. DNA of the CDR3: TGCAGCGTTGCTGGGGCACCCCGCACCCTTGAAGCTTTCTTT. The rearrangement uses TRBV29-1 and TRBJ1-1; TRBD1 might be the D (5 bases). Germline CDR1 reads SQVTM; CDR2 reads ANQGSEA. This CDR3 comprises 14 residues. Trimming pared 4 bases from V and 7 bases from J, leaving 19 bases between. Filled out from reference TRBV29-1 and TRBJ1-1, the complete variable domain reads SAVISQKPSRDICQRGTSLTIQCQVDSQVTMMFWYRQQPGQSLTLIATANQGSEATYESGFVIDKFPISRPNLTFSTLTVSNMSPEDSSIYLCSVAGAPRTLEAFFGQGTRLTVV.